These 17 T cell receptor beta chains came from one sample sequenced in a study of PD-1 blockade in classical Hodgkin lymphoma. Relapse was seen in all patients after autologous stem cell transplantation, and brentuximab vedotin exposure was variable. Some clones are missing from TCRdb's copy, which holds only in-frame ones; the method was immunoSEQ multiplex PCR. The sample includes 37,000 or so clones, about 91% of them seen just once. Material: peripheral blood mononuclear cells (PBMCs), obtained before the second cycle of nivolumab. All receptors derive from a human donor with classical Hodgkin lymphoma.

This sequence joins TRBV21-1 and TRBJ2-3. TRBV21-1 is a pseudogene. The CDR3 runs to 11 residues. CDR3 amino acids: CATACRDTQYF. The CDR3 nucleotides are TGTGCCACTGCCTGCCGAGATACGCAGTATTTT.

This chain links TRBV18 with TRBJ2-3; 7 nucleotides line up with TRBD1. The germline V gene has CDR1 KGHSH and CDR2 LQKENI. V shed 6 bases and J 0 bases; nucleotides not matched to a gene: 3. This CDR3 has 14 amino acids. CDR3 in amino acids: CASSKTGSTDTQYF. The CDR3 DNA sequence: TGTGCCAGCTCGAAGACAGGGAGCACAGATACGCAGTATTTT. Together with reference TRBV18 and TRBJ2-3, the CDR3 gives the full variable domain: NAGVMQNPRHLVRRRGQEARLRCSPMKGHSHVYWYRQLPEEGLKFMVYLQKENIIDESGMPKERFSAEFPKEGPSILRIQQVVRGDSAAYFCASSKTGSTDTQYFGPGTRLTVL.

The chain carries TRBV7-9 and TRBJ1-6; 7 bases match TRBD1. Germline assignment: CDR1 SEHNR and CDR2 FQNEAQ (reference sequence). The CDR3 is made up of 19 amino acids. V lost 5 bases, J lost 4 bases, and 17 bases stayed unmatched. CDR3 protein: CASSIYRGPATLYNSPLHF. The CDR3 DNA reads as TGTGCCAGCAGCATCTACAGGGGTCCCGCAACCCTATATAATTCACCCCTCCACTTT.

The rearrangement uses TRBV10-2 and TRBJ2-7; D is possibly TRBD2 (7 bases). Trimming removed 6 bases at V and 2 bases at J, with 17 bases between. The CDR3 loop spans 15 amino acids. Germline CDR1 WSHSY, CDR2 SAAADI. CDR3: CASSGWGGLAYEQYF. DNA for the CDR3: TGCGCCAGCAGCGGGTGGGGGGGGCTCGCCTACGAGCAGTACTTC.

The chain recombines TRBV28 with TRBJ2-3; unclear D gene. Germline V CDR1 and CDR2: MDHEN, SYDVKM. With 2 bases removed from V and 3 bases from J, the gap between germline ends came to 6 bases. This CDR3 is 13 amino acids long. The CDR3 here is CASSLGRTDTQYF. CDR3 coding DNA: TGTGCCAGCAGTTTAGGAAGGACAGATACGCAGTATTTT.

The chain carries TRBV7-9 and TRBJ2-5, with D perhaps TRBD2 (6 bases). The CDR3 consists of 15 residues. Germline CDR1 and CDR2: SEHNR and FQNEAQ (reference sequence). The V end lost 8 bases, the J end lost 1 base, and 17 bases lay between the germline ends. CDR3 sequence (DNA): TGTGCCAGCGGACCCATTGCGGGGCTCCAAGAGACCCAGTACTTC. Translating gives CASGPIAGLQETQYF.

This chain uses TRBV5-1 with TRBJ1-5; weak D call: TRBD1 (5 bases). The germline CDR1 and CDR2 sequences are SGHRS and YFSETQ. This CDR3 region has 14 residues. V lost 3 bases and J 4 bases, leaving 11 bases between the germline ends. DNA for the CDR3: TGCGCCAGCAGCTCGGACACGGGAAATCAGCCCCAGCATTTT. Residues: CASSSDTGNQPQHF.

The chain couples TRBV6-6 to TRBJ2-1, with 10 positions matching TRBD2. CDR1 and CDR2 (germline): MNHNY, SVGAGI (reference sequence). The V and J ends lost 4 bases and 8 bases, in that order; junction bases with no gene match: 11. The CDR3 totals 16 residues. The CDR3 loop reads CASSSAGLAGDHEQFF. As DNA, the CDR3 is TGTGCCAGCAGTTCAGCGGGGCTAGCGGGAGACCATGAGCAGTTCTTC.

This clone was observed a single time. The chain couples TRBV27 to TRBJ1-2, with a possible D match to TRBD1 (6 bases). The CDR3 has 15 amino acids. The germline V gene has CDR1 MNHEY and CDR2 SMNVEV (reference sequence). The V end lost 7 bases, the J end lost 1 base, and 16 bases lay between the germline ends. The CDR3, as DNA: TGTGCCAGCACCTCCCGGGGGGGGCTTAACTATGGCTACACCTTC. As protein: CASTSRGGLNYGYTF.

This clone was seen a handful of times. Here the CDR3 reads CSVRTGYGYTF. The CDR3 region has the DNA TGCAGTGTCAGGACAGGTTATGGCTACACCTTC. The rearrangement uses TRBV20-1 and TRBJ1-2; 7 bases map to TRBD1. This CDR3 is 11 amino acids long. V was pared by 7 bases and J by 5 bases, with 4 bases of the junction left unmatched. Germline V gives CDR1 DFQATT, CDR2 SNEGSKA (reference sequence).

The chain couples TRBV30 to TRBJ2-2, with D maybe TRBD2 (5 bases). Trimming left V 2 bases short and J 6 bases short, with 10 bases between. CDR3 size: 13 residues. Germline V gene data show CDR1 as GTSNPN and CDR2 as SVGIG (reference sequence). CDR3 DNA sequence: TGTGCCTGGAGTAACGGGGAACCCGGGGAGCTGTTTTTT. This codes for CAWSNGEPGELFF.

The chain joins TRBV9 to TRBJ2-3; perhaps TRBD2 as D (6 bases). Trimming stripped 7 bases from V and 1 base from J, with 10 bases between. CDR3 length: 13 residues. Looked up from germline, CDR1 is SGDLS and CDR2 is YYNGEE. CDR3 in DNA: TGTGCCAGCCATTCGGGGGGCACAGATACGCAGTATTTT. Amino acids: CASHSGGTDTQYF.

J is TRBJ1-1 and V is TRBV5-1; TRBD1 matches 7 bases. V was clipped by 3 bases and J by 1 base; unmatched bases: 9. The CDR3 spans 16 residues. Germline lookup yields CDR1 SGHRS and CDR2 YFSETQ. CDR3 sequence: CASSSDYRGWNTEAFF. Here the CDR3 DNA reads TGCGCCAGCAGCTCGGATTACAGGGGCTGGAACACTGAAGCTTTCTTT. Based on the CDR3 plus reference TRBV5-1 and TRBJ1-1, the full variable domain is KAGVTQTPRYLIKTRGQQVTLSCSPISGHRSVSWYQQTPGQGLQFLFEYFSETQRNKGNFPGRFSGRQFSNSRSEMNVSTLELGDSALYLCASSSDYRGWNTEAFFGQGTRLTVV.

The rearrangement links TRBV10-3 to TRBJ1-2, with D possibly matching TRBD1 (5 bases). CDR1 and CDR2 from the germline V gene are ENHRY and SYGVKD. Trimming took 2 bases from V and 7 from J, leaving 14 bases between them. The CDR3 contains 14 residues. CDR3 protein: CAISETQGRGGYTF. CDR3 sequence (DNA): TGTGCCATCAGTGAGACCCAGGGACGGGGTGGCTACACCTTC.

The rearrangement links TRBV29-1 to TRBJ1-1; D uncertain. This CDR3 spans 14 amino acids. Germline CDR1 SQVTM, CDR2 ANQGSEA. Trimming left V 6 bases short and J 5 bases short, with 19 bases between. CDR3 in DNA: TGCAGCGTCGAGAGTGGGGAGGGTAAGACTGAAGCTTTCTTT. This encodes CSVESGEGKTEAFF. The whole variable domain, remainder taken from reference TRBV29-1 and TRBJ1-1, is SAVISQKPSRDICQRGTSLTIQCQVDSQVTMMFWYRQQPGQSLTLIATANQGSEATYESGFVIDKFPISRPNLTFSTLTVSNMSPEDSSIYLCSVESGEGKTEAFFGQGTRLTVV.

The chain uses TRBV6-5 and TRBJ2-5, with TRBD1 identical over 8 bases. With V trimmed by 4 bases and J by 5 bases, 6 bases remained unmatched. Germline lookup yields CDR1 MNHEY and CDR2 SVGAGI. CDR3 size: 14 residues. The CDR3 spells CASSSLTGAETQYF. DNA of the CDR3: TGTGCCAGCAGTTCCTTGACAGGGGCGGAGACCCAGTACTTC.

The chain joins TRBV7-3 to TRBJ1-2; D uncertain. The CDR3 has 15 residues. V was trimmed by 4 bases and J by 7 bases, leaving 19 bases between them. CDR1 SGHTA and CDR2 FQGTGA come from the germline V gene. CDR3 DNA sequence: TGTGCCAGCAGCTCGTGGGTCCGCGAACCTTCTGGCTACACCTTC. It encodes CASSSWVREPSGYTF.